This T cell receptor (beta chain) was obtained from a study of blood T cell repertoires in COVID-19. Study details: Specimens from acute and convalescent COVID-19 originated in the United States, Italy and Spain. PBMCs, B-cell-depleted T cells, or T cells were the source of the cDNA or gDNA that made up the material.

The CDR3 consists of 14 residues. Germline values: CDR1 LGHDT, CDR2 YNNKEL (reference sequence). Germline trimming cut 2 bases from V and 5 bases from J; bases unmatched to any gene: 5. In the source study's methods: Amplified reference gene primers provided the basis for estimating nucleated cell counts. Sequencing was performed with immunoSEQ multiplex PCR; in TCRdb, only in-frame clones are kept and a portion is missing. For V, J and clone size, that table is used; D and trimming come from the DNA. This table has 200,000 to 250,000 clones, around 81% appearing once. V usage is TRBV3-1 (or the pseudogene TRBV3-2) and J usage is TRBJ1-1, with TRBD1 identical over 7 bases. This TCR was sampled from a man aged 30 to 39 who had recovered from COVID-19. Source material: peripheral blood. The CDR3 protein is CASSQRYRGTEAFF. In DNA, the CDR3 is TGTGCCAGCAGCCAAAGATACAGGGGAACTGAAGCTTTCTTT.